These 32 T cell receptor beta chains were all obtained from the same sample, sequenced in a study of shared clonotypes between healthy human individuals. TCRdb's copy holds only in-frame clones and misses some; the assay was immunoSEQ multiplex PCR. This sample has approximately 620,000 clones, with 97% found just once. The sample taken for sequencing was naive CD4+ T cells sorted from blood. The subset: CD45RA+ positively selected. Every receptor here comes from a woman aged 25 to 39 in good health.

This clone was counted a single time. The genes are TRBV9 and TRBJ1-4, with TRBD1 matching over 7 bases. Germline lookup yields CDR1 SGDLS and CDR2 YYNGEE. The CDR3 runs to 15 residues. Losses at the gene ends were 2 bases for V and 4 bases for J; bases not matched to a gene: 5. The DNA of the CDR3 is TGTGCCAGCAGCGTTTCGACAGGGCGTAATGAAAAACTGTTTTTT. As protein: CASSVSTGRNEKLFF.

The chain is built from TRBV2 and TRBJ2-5; D remains ambiguous. Germline V CDR1 and CDR2: SNHLY, FYNNEI. The CDR3 contains 12 residues. V lost 2 bases and J 5 bases, leaving 6 bases between the germline ends. The CDR3 bases are TGTGCCAGCAGTGAACAAGGGGAGACCCAGTACTTC. Translating it yields CASSEQGETQYF.

This chain connects TRBV15 to TRBJ2-7, with D perhaps TRBD1 (6 bases). Looked up from germline, CDR1 is LNHNV and CDR2 is YYDKDF (reference sequence). V lost 3 bases to trimming and J lost 2 bases, with 20 bases between them. The CDR3 spans 17 residues. The CDR3 region has the DNA TGTGCCACCAGCAGGGGCCCAGGGGCAGGTATTCCCTACGAGCAGTACTTC. Its translation is CATSRGPGAGIPYEQYF.

This chain connects TRBV7-9 to TRBJ2-5; D possibly uses TRBD1 or TRBD2 (5 bases each). Between the trimmed V and J ends, which lost 7 bases and 5 bases, there was a span of 20 bases. The CDR3 totals 15 residues. Germline V lookup: CDR1 SEHNR, CDR2 FQNEAQ (reference sequence). CDR3: CASKPGRLTFETQYF. The CDR3 DNA sequence: TGTGCCAGCAAACCGGGACGGCTAACATTTGAGACCCAGTACTTC.

The chain has TRBV6-4 and TRBJ2-1, with D perhaps TRBD2 (6 bases). CDR1 and CDR2 from the germline V gene are MRHNA and SNTAGT. The CDR3 contains 15 residues. Trimming left V 3 bases short and J 9 bases short, with 18 bases between. The CDR3 coding sequence is TGTGCCAGCAGTGAGGAGCGGGTCCCTACGGGTGAGCAGTTCTTC. This codes for CASSEERVPTGEQFF.

The chain links TRBV5-1 to TRBJ1-1; no definite D call. V was shortened by 6 bases and J by 4 bases, with 10 bases between the two germline ends. The CDR3 is 12 amino acids. The germline V gene encodes CDR1 SGHRS and CDR2 YFSETQ. CDR3: CASTSESTEAFF. The CDR3 region has the DNA TGCGCCAGCACCTCGGAGAGCACTGAAGCTTTCTTT.

The chain combines TRBV28 with TRBJ2-1; D gene uncertain. Germline-derived CDR1 and CDR2 are MDHEN and SYDVKM. The CDR3 length is 12 residues. V lost 4 bases to trimming and J lost 7 bases, with 8 bases between them. CDR3 in DNA: TGTGCCAGCAGTTCCCGTCGGAATGAGCAGTTCTTC. Its translation is CASSSRRNEQFF.

The chain has TRBV19 and TRBJ1-2; TRBD1 matches 7 bases. CDR3 length: 16 residues. V lost 2 bases and J lost 0; bases outside the gene matches: 6. The germline V gene encodes CDR1 LNHDA and CDR2 SQIVND (reference sequence). DNA for the CDR3: TGTGCCAGTAGTATAAGTGGGGACAGTCCTAACTATGGCTACACCTTC. Residues: CASSISGDSPNYGYTF.

The rearrangement links TRBV5-6 to TRBJ2-7; D not certain. This CDR3 is 17 amino acids long. Germline-derived CDR1 and CDR2 are SGHDT and YYEEEE. Trimming pared 0 bases from V and 0 bases from J, leaving 16 bases between. This chain's CDR3 is CASSLDGVALLSYEQYF. The CDR3 DNA reads as TGTGCCAGCAGCTTGGATGGTGTGGCCCTTCTCTCCTACGAGCAGTACTTC.

J is TRBJ2-2 and V is TRBV19, with 9 nucleotides matching TRBD1. The CDR3 runs 14 residues. V trimming: 8 bases; J trimming: 7 bases; junction bases outside the gene matches: 8. Germline V gene lookup returns CDR1 LNHDA and CDR2 SQIVND (reference sequence). The chain's CDR3 is CASSRQGEIGELFF. In DNA form, the CDR3 reads TGTGCCAGTTCAAGACAGGGGGAGATCGGGGAGCTGTTTTTT.

The CDR3 DNA reads as TGTGCCAGCAGTTGGGATGAAAAACTGTTTTTT. This translates into CASSWDEKLFF. The V gene is TRBV6-6, the J gene TRBJ1-4; D not resolved. The V end was cut by 4 bases, the J end by 6 bases, with 3 bases between. The CDR3 runs to 11 residues. CDR1 MNHNY and CDR2 SVGAGI come from the germline V gene (reference sequence).

The chain is built from TRBV10-3 and TRBJ2-7; no clear D. Germline V CDR1 and CDR2: ENHRY, SYGVKD. Between the trimmed V and J ends, which lost 3 bases and 4 bases, there was a span of 13 bases. CDR3 size: 14 residues. CDR3 region: CAISDLGDSYEQYF. Here the CDR3 DNA reads TGTGCCATCAGTGACTTAGGAGATTCTTACGAGCAGTACTTC.

The rearrangement uses TRBV6-5 and TRBJ1-1; the match to TRBD1 covers 7 bases. The germline V gene has CDR1 MNHEY and CDR2 SVGAGI. The trim removed 0 bases at V and 6 bases at J, leaving 7 bases unmatched. The CDR3 runs 15 residues. CDR3 residues: CASSYSLDRISEAFF. For the CDR3, the DNA is TGTGCCAGCAGTTACTCCCTGGACAGGATCTCTGAAGCTTTCTTT.

The CDR3 DNA follows: TGCGCCAGCAGCCAATTAGGGGACTCTGGAAACACCATATATTTT. Protein sequence: CASSQLGDSGNTIYF. This chain connects TRBV4-1 to TRBJ1-3; D might be TRBD1 (5 bases). The ends were cut back, 2 bases at V and 0 bases at J, with 8 bases in the middle. The germline gives CDR1 MGHRA, CDR2 YSYEKL. This CDR3 has 15 amino acids.

The chain is built from TRBV6-5 and TRBJ1-1; no clear D. Trimming removed 5 bases at V and 1 base at J, with 8 bases between. The CDR3 length is 13 residues. CDR1 and CDR2 (germline): MNHEY, SVGAGI. The CDR3 reads CASSRDGNTEAFF. CDR3 nucleotides: TGTGCCAGCAGTCGCGACGGGAACACTGAAGCTTTCTTT.

CDR3 sequence (DNA): TGCGCCAGCAGCCGCCTAGTTGCGGGCCTACAAGAGACCCAGTACTTC. Translating it yields CASSRLVAGLQETQYF. The gene calls are TRBV4-1 and TRBJ2-5; perhaps TRBD2 as D (5 bases). This CDR3 is built from 16 residues. Germline V gene data show CDR1 as MGHRA and CDR2 as YSYEKL. V was cut by 4 bases and J by 2 bases, with 17 bases left in between.

CDR3 region: CASSLGHEETQYF. The CDR3 nucleotides are TGTGCCAGCAGCTTGGGACATGAGGAGACCCAGTACTTC. This chain uses TRBV5-8 with TRBJ2-5; no reliable D call. This CDR3 comprises 13 residues. The germline V and J ends were trimmed by 0 bases and 5 bases, with 8 bases remaining between them. From germline, CDR1 is SGHTS and CDR2 YDEGEE.

The J gene is TRBJ1-1, the V gene TRBV5-6; D may be TRBD1 (6 bases). The CDR3 runs 15 residues. The V end lost 1 base, the J end lost 2 bases, and 12 bases lay between the germline ends. Germline loops: CDR1 SGHDT, CDR2 YYEEEE. The CDR3 DNA sequence: TGTGCCAGCAGCTTGAGGGGGACCCCAAACACTGAAGCTTTCTTT. Protein: CASSLRGTPNTEAFF.

The chain recombines TRBV5-4 with TRBJ1-4, with a weak D call TRBD1 (5 bases). The V and J ends lost 4 bases and 0 bases respectively, with 13 bases between them. This CDR3 contains 16 residues. Germline CDR1 is SGHNT and CDR2 is YYREEE (reference sequence). The CDR3 reads CASSQTGVATNEKLFF. The CDR3 coding sequence is TGTGCCAGCAGCCAAACGGGGGTTGCAACTAATGAAAAACTGTTTTTT.

The J gene is TRBJ2-7, the V gene TRBV5-6; D call uncertain. Germline CDR1 and CDR2: SGHDT and YYEEEE. The CDR3 runs 14 residues. With 0 bases removed from V and 2 bases from J, the gap between germline ends came to 9 bases. The CDR3 is CASSLGPYPYEQYF. The CDR3 DNA is TGTGCCAGCAGCTTGGGTCCTTACCCCTACGAGCAGTACTTC.

CDR3 sequence: CASSLNSDRYEQYF. CDR3 sequence (DNA): TGTGCCAGCAGCTTAAACAGTGACCGGTACGAGCAGTACTTC. This sequence joins TRBV11-2 and TRBJ2-7; D unresolved. Per the germline V gene, CDR1 is SGHAT and CDR2 is FQNNGV. V shed 2 bases and J shed 4 bases, with 12 bases lying between them. This CDR3 has 14 amino acids.

This chain connects TRBV5-4 to TRBJ2-5; D is possibly TRBD1 or TRBD2 (7 bases each). The germline CDR1 and CDR2 sequences are SGHNT and YYREEE (reference sequence). V lost 4 bases and J lost 1, with 17 bases in between. The CDR3 sequence is 16 residues long. The CDR3 loop is CASSQDQGGPQETQYF. The CDR3 DNA is TGTGCCAGCAGCCAAGATCAGGGGGGGCCCCAAGAGACCCAGTACTTC. The variable domain in full, completed from reference TRBV5-4 and TRBJ2-5, reads ETGVTQSPTHLIKTRGQQVTLRCSSQSGHNTVSWYQQALGQGPQFIFQYYREEENGRGNFPPRFSGLQFPNYSSELNVNALELDDSALYLCASSQDQGGPQETQYFGPGTRLLVL.

The J gene is TRBJ2-7, the V gene TRBV21-1. TRBV21-1 is an annotated pseudogene. There are 17 residues in the CDR3. The CDR3 here is CASSLIDRGTDSYEQYF. The CDR3 bases are TGTGCCAGCAGCTTAATAGATCGAGGGACGGACTCCTACGAGCAGTACTTC.

The chain couples TRBV6-1 to TRBJ2-3, with D possibly matching TRBD2 (5 bases). The length of the CDR3 is 18 residues. Germline V gene data show CDR1 as MNHNS and CDR2 as SASEGT. V lost 2 bases, J lost 0 bases, and 18 bases lay in between. This chain's CDR3 is CASSETERIDSSTDTQYF. The CDR3 DNA reads TGTGCCAGCAGTGAAACGGAGCGGATCGACTCTAGCACAGATACGCAGTATTTT.

The chain is built from TRBV11-2 and TRBJ1-1; 9 nucleotides line up with TRBD1. Germline values: CDR1 SGHAT, CDR2 FQNNGV. The J segment lost 5 bases and the V segment lost 3 bases, leaving 10 bases of the junction unmatched. The CDR3 sequence is 16 residues long. CDR3 in amino acids: CASSFLGTGSKTEAFF. The CDR3 bases are TGTGCCAGCAGCTTCTTAGGGACAGGGTCAAAGACTGAAGCTTTCTTT. Variable domain in full (rest from reference TRBV11-2 and TRBJ1-1): EAGVAQSPRYKIIEKRQSVAFWCNPISGHATLYWYQQILGQGPKLLIQFQNNGVVDDSQLPKDRFSAERLKGVDSTLKIQPAKLEDSAVYLCASSFLGTGSKTEAFFGQGTRLTVV.

CDR3 sequence: CASRGTSGSSYNEQFF. The CDR3 DNA follows: TGTGCCAGCAGGGGGACTAGCGGGAGCTCCTACAATGAGCAGTTCTTC. The chain has TRBV2 and TRBJ2-1, with 14 bases that match TRBD2. Trimming removed 6 bases from V and 0 bases from J; junction bases left unmatched: 1. Per germline, CDR1 SNHLY and CDR2 FYNNEI. The CDR3 is 16 amino acids. The full variable domain, its missing parts supplied by reference TRBV2 and TRBJ2-1, is EPEVTQTPSHQVTQMGQEVILRCVPISNHLYFYWYRQILGQKVEFLVSFYNNEISEKSEIFDDQFSVERPDGSNFTLKIRSTKLEDSAMYFCASRGTSGSSYNEQFFGPGTRLTVL.

The gene calls are TRBV30 and TRBJ1-5; possibly TRBD1 for D (6 bases). Per germline, CDR1 GTSNPN and CDR2 SVGIG (reference sequence). V was trimmed by 6 bases and J by 5 bases, leaving 14 bases between them. This CDR3 is built from 13 residues. The CDR3 region is CACDARGDQPQHF. The CDR3, as DNA: TGTGCCTGTGATGCTAGGGGGGATCAGCCCCAGCATTTT.

This clone was detected once. V is TRBV29-1 and J is TRBJ2-5; tentative D call: TRBD1 (6 bases). The CDR3 loop spans 13 amino acids. The germline V and J ends were trimmed by 6 bases and 5 bases, with 16 bases remaining between them. Germline V CDR1 and CDR2: SQVTM, ANQGSEA. The CDR3 loop reads CSVGARLTETQYF. The CDR3 nucleotides read TGCAGCGTGGGGGCCAGATTAACTGAGACCCAGTACTTC.

The chain uses TRBV5-4 and TRBJ2-5; D possibly corresponds to TRBD2 (7 bases). Germline values: CDR1 SGHNT, CDR2 YYREEE (reference sequence). Trimming cost V 6 bases and J 0 bases, with 18 bases left between them. CDR3 length: 16 amino acids. CDR3 in DNA: TGTGCCAGCAATCCCCGGGGGCTAGCGGACCAAGAGACCCAGTACTTC. It yields the protein CASNPRGLADQETQYF.

The gene calls are TRBV15 and TRBJ1-5, with 10 bases aligning to TRBD1. The V segment lost 5 bases and the J segment 4 bases; nucleotides outside the gene matches: 2. CDR1 LNHNV and CDR2 YYDKDF come from the germline V gene (reference sequence). The CDR3 consists of 14 residues. The CDR3 DNA reads TGTGCCACCAGCGAGGACAGGGGGAATCAGCCCCAGCATTTT. It translates to CATSEDRGNQPQHF.

The chain carries TRBV11-2 and TRBJ2-2; possibly TRBD2 for D (6 bases). V was cut by 2 bases and J by 7 bases, with 11 bases left in between. The CDR3 is 14 amino acids. Germline lookup yields CDR1 SGHAT and CDR2 FQNNGV. CDR3 DNA: TGTGCCAGCAGCTTACGGGAGAACGGCGGGGAGCTGTTTTTT. Protein sequence: CASSLRENGGELFF.

V is TRBV27 and J is TRBJ2-7; the D gene is possibly TRBD2 (6 bases). The V end lost 5 bases, the J end lost 2 bases, and 13 bases lay between the germline ends. The CDR3 consists of 14 residues. The germline V gene has CDR1 MNHEY and CDR2 SMNVEV (reference sequence). The CDR3 DNA reads as TGTGCCAGCAGTCCCTCGGGACTCCCCTACGAGCAGTACTTC. Translating it yields CASSPSGLPYEQYF.